Given below is one TCR beta chain in context. Antigen: not known. There are 11 residues in the CDR3. In germline, CDR1 is SGHRS, CDR2 YFSETQ. This sample is drawn from a study of CXCR3-negative and CXCR3-positive naive CD8 T cells. With UMI labels, 5' RACE was used to prepare the TRB cDNA libraries. TCRdb re-called the 5' RACE reads; one entry per CDR3 protein, DNA not given. Its table records 120,000 or so distinct CDR3 sequences. Findings and caveats of the study: Memory cells showed distinct TRBV-TRBJ patterns, while the two naive subsets matched. Naive cells that were CXCR3-positive had more hydrophobic TRB CDR3s (compared with CXCR3-negative naive cells).

The chain is built from TRBV5-1 and TRBJ2-7. The receptor comes from a human donor in good health. Some clones in this sample may be carry-over from other donors' samples. The specimen sequenced was naive CXCR3+ CD8+ T cells from blood. The subset here: CD45RO-CCR7+CD27+CD95- naive CD8+ T cells expressing CXCR3 (TNR3+). CDR3 amino acids: CASSLANEQYF.